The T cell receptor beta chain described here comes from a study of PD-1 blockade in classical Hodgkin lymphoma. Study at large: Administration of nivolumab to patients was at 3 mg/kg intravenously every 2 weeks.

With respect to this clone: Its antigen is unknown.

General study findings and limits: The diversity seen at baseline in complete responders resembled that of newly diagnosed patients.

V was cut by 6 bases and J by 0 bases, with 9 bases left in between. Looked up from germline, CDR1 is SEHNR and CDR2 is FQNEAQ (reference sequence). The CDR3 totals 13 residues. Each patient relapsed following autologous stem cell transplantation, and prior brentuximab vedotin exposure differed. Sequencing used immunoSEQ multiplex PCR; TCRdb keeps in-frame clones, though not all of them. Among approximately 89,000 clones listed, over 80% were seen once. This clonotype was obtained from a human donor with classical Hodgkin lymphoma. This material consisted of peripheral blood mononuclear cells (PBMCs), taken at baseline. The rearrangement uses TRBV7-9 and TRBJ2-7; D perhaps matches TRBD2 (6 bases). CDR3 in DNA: TGTGCCAGCAGAGACGGGAGCTCCTACGAGCAGTACTTC. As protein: CASRDGSSYEQYF. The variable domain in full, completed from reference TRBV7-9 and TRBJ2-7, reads DTGVSQNPRHKITKRGQNVTFRCDPISEHNRLYWYRQTLGQGPEFLTYFQNEAQLEKSRLLSDRFSAERPKGSFSTLEIQRTEQGDSAMYLCASRDGSSYEQYFGPGTRLTVT.